The sequence of this T cell receptor (beta chain) was determined in a study of response to subunit inactivated influenza vaccine. Points from the study as a whole: Each seasonal influenza vaccination recruits few new T cells, the authors suggested.

Each CDR3 protein is one row after TCRdb ran MiXCR on the RT-PCR reads. The sample includes hundreds of thousands of distinct CDR3 sequences, about a fifth of them seen just once. Of note for this clonotype: The antigen is undetermined.

The V segment lost 6 bases and the J segment 3 bases; nucleotides outside the gene matches: 4. The V gene's germline CDR1 is SGHTA and CDR2 FQGTGA. CDR3 length: 15 amino acids. The source of this sequence is a man aged 45-65 years who received an inactivated influenza vaccine. This chain joins TRBV7-3 and TRBJ2-1; TRBD2 aligns across 11 bases. The material was PBMCs from blood, obtained around 5 days after vaccination. CDR3 in DNA: TGTGCCAGCAGAACTAGCGGGAGTGGCTACAATGAGCAGTTCTTC. This encodes CASRTSGSGYNEQFF. Based on the CDR3 plus reference TRBV7-3 and TRBJ2-1, the full variable domain is GAGVSQTPSNKVTEKGKYVELRCDPISGHTALYWYRQSLGQGPEFLIYFQGTGAADDSGLPNDRFFAVRPEGSVSTLKIQRTERGDSAVYLCASRTSGSGYNEQFFGPGTRLTVL.